The sequence of this TCR beta chain was determined in a study of regulatory T cells in long-lasting Graves disease (dated by TCRdb to about 2021). Describing the broader study: Antithyroid drugs had been taken for less than 3 months by newly diagnosed Graves' disease patients. This study used TCR sequencing and RNA sequencing of peripheral blood to compare persistent Graves' disease patients against newly diagnosed Graves' disease patients. The study was conducted in China and was registered as a clinical trial. A total of about 35 samples underwent TCR sequencing, from around 13 patients with persistent Graves' disease and some 20 patients with newly diagnosed Graves' disease.

The full study reports these points: Patients with persistent disease shared more public clonotypes (fewer than 3,000) than newly diagnosed patients did (about 970). Because the primary lesion, thyroid tissue, could not be accessed, the study looked at peripheral blood alone. Compared with newly diagnosed patients, patients with persistent Graves' disease had lower TCR Shannon entropy and fewer highly expanded clones, which suggests clonal expansion. The small sample size was acknowledged by the authors as a limitation that may reduce accuracy. Sequencing and analysis were limited to the TCR beta chain.

This specimen's time point label, interpreted: newly diagnosed GD, antithyroid drugs for less than 3 months. RNA was extracted from PBMCs in TRIzol for both TCR sequencing and RNA sequencing. Graves' disease was diagnosed according to American Thyroid Association guidelines. Patients for the study were recruited at an endocrinology department in Xi'an, China. Each patient gave around 9 milliliters of peripheral blood, collected in an EDTA anticoagulant tube. Ficoll Paque Plus density gradient separation was used to isolate PBMCs, and no further T cell sorting was performed. RNA quality was checked with an Agilent 2100 Bioanalyzer and agarose gel, and concentration with a NanoDrop 2000. Comments on this clonotype: It has no known antigen specificity. Base qualities are missing; no much larger clone stands one base away.

The library was prepared using multiplex PCR. Sequencing relied on an Illumina HiSeq 4000. iRepertoire HTBI primers and Arm-PCR amplification of CDR3 regions were used to construct TCR beta libraries. PCR products were gel purified before sequencing. Processing in the source paper ran as follows. Across samples, about 63 TRBV and approximately 15 TRBJ segments were identified and used for gene usage analysis of CDR3 amino acid clonotypes. COPE and FqMerger were used to merge the filtered high-quality paired reads into contigs. BLAST was used to align contigs to IMGT TRBV, TRBD and TRBJ reference genes, and CDR3 was defined according to IMGT. Any clonotype with a frequency above 0.1% was counted as a highly expanded clone. Repertoire diversity was measured by Shannon entropy, and V-J evenness by the Gini coefficient. A clonotype found in more than one individual was treated as public. The public reads were reprocessed in TCRdb via fastp at Q25 and MiXCR, keeping in-frame beta chains. CDR3 protein sequences are deduplicated, and each keeps its most common genes and DNA. The V and J calls follow TCRdb's processing rather than the paper's. The table for this sample lists 620,000 or so distinct CDR3 sequences; 16% of them were counted only once. Of the sample, 15% to 20% is held by the ten largest clones.

This sample also appeared in a second study, on T cells in Graves' hyperthyroidism and ophthalmopathy. The second source states: Stable Graves' hyperthyroidism was defined as no progression to ophthalmopathy during 18 months of follow-up. Hyperthyroidism patients were newly diagnosed, had a disease duration of under 2 months, and were aged 18 to 65 years. Exclusion was applied to patients with uncontrolled infections, other autoimmune diseases, pregnancy or lactation. Diagnoses relied on clinical symptoms, serum thyroxine and TRAb, thyroid ultrasound and orbital computed tomography. A first-round RT-PCR of the TCR CDR3 used the HTBI primer set with the Qiagen OneStep RT-PCR kit. Blood samples also contained most of the expanded thyroid clonotypes (frequency above 0.001), which suggests that blood repertoires may reflect thyroid immune responses. In cross-validation, a model built on a 13 V-J signature told ophthalmopathy apart from stable hyperthyroidism with about 90% sensitivity and 81% to 82% specificity, and in testing the same model reached 80%/75%. During validation, the model predicted progression to ophthalmopathy a median of around 6 months ahead of onset, with 60% to 71% sensitivity and around 73% specificity. TCR V-J signatures able to tell the groups apart were searched for in a discovery cohort of around 95 patients, of whom 43 had Graves' ophthalmopathy and roughly 57 had stable Graves' hyperthyroidism. Prospective prediction of ophthalmopathy was tested in an independent validation cohort of approximately 19 hyperthyroidism patients and 17 patients who later progressed to ophthalmopathy. For training and testing, the 80 to 100 patients in the discovery cohort were randomly divided in a 7:3 ratio. In about six Graves' hyperthyroidism patients, the study also compared T-cell repertoires from thyroid tissue with T-cell repertoires from blood. After blood sampling, hyperthyroidism patients were treated with methimazole at a starting dose of 30 mg daily, and ophthalmopathy patients were treated with high-dose intravenous methylprednisolone. Libraries were constructed in a second round of multiplex PCR, after which size selection and purification were performed. Paired-end sequencing of the libraries was performed with 100 bp reads on an Illumina HiSeq2000. SOAPnuke was used to process the raw data, throwing out any read that contained adapters or uncalled bases, had a mean Phred below 15, or lacked an exact constant-primer or identifier match. High-quality paired reads were merged using COPE v1.2.5, and each unique nucleotide sequence was defined as a clonotype. Clonotypes were aligned to IMGT TRBV, TRBD and TRBJ reference segments using MiTCR v1.1. Only V-J combinations with frequency above 0.0001, covering 99.2% of repertoires, were analysed. The TCS score was defined as the ratio of F50 (clonal expansion) to E x V (chaos), calculated using BLOSUM62-based TCRdist between CDR3 peptides within each V-J. Welch's t-statistics and random forest reduced around 510 V-J features to around 14, which were used in a naive Bayes classifier (R e1071). Sample size was not statistically predetermined, and investigators were not blinded to group allocation. The paper reports TCR Vbeta CDR3 sequencing of about 140 peripheral blood samples: approximately 43 ophthalmopathy, under 80 hyperthyroidism and 17 progressor patients.

This specimen was peripheral blood mononuclear cells (PBMCs), taken at new diagnosis, from a patient treated with antithyroid drugs. The sequence came from a woman aged 25-40 years with Graves disease. Donor details come from another sample of the same person, matched by shared clones.

The CDR3 amino acid sequence is: CASSSGRTTEAFF. The sequenced DNA is TGCGCCAGCAGCTCCGGACGGACCACTGAAGCTTTCTTT. The chain employs TRBV5-1 and TRBJ1-1, with the D gene too uncertain to name. V gives up 3 bases and J gives up 4 bases, and the segment between their germline ends measures 10 bases. From the cysteine up to the phenylalanine, the CDR3 has a length of 13 residues. Only the CDR3 region is kept as DNA, spanning 39 bases read in frame from base 1. According to the germline V gene, CDR1 reads SGHRS and CDR2 reads YFSETQ.